The entry below describes one T cell receptor beta chain. The antigen it binds to is not known. Base quality data are lacking; no much larger clone is found one base away. Healthy HIV-negative adults with no recently reported acute infections or vaccinations were included as donors. Every donor was a Caucasian adult living in Nashville, Tennessee, USA. CD4+ T cells were enriched by magnetic negative selection; naive cells were then positively selected on CD45RA, and the negative fraction formed the memory subset. Blood was obtained by leukapheresis, after which PBMCs were separated by Ficoll-Histopaque density gradient centrifugation and cryopreserved in liquid nitrogen vapor phase. Purity and quantity of every magnetically sorted T cell population were checked by analytical flow cytometry. Each sorted fraction had its genomic DNA isolated and then quantified by UV absorbance on a Nanodrop 2000c.

These data belong to a study of shared clonotypes between healthy human individuals (TCRdb year 2020). About the full investigation: The cohort included a few men and a couple of women between 18 and 49 years of age. To estimate repertoire size and how much clonotypes are shared between individuals, the study performed deep sequencing of blood TCR repertoires from roughly five healthy adults. For each donor, CD4 naive and CD4 memory were each given three plates, CD8 naive was given two plates, and CD8 memory was given one plate. Different laboratories and diverse techniques were used to prepare libraries and sequence TCR repertoires, to increase sequencing depth and limit assay-specific biases. Leukapheresis yielded between about 0.85 and 9.5 billion PBMCs per donor.

Using the deep immunoSEQ assay, multiplex PCR amplified TCR CDR3 regions from genomic DNA. Genomic DNA extracted from each cell subset was distributed evenly over all wells of several immunoSEQ 96-well plates, and each plate served as one replicate. For sorted subsets, each replicate PCR was loaded with 200 ng genomic DNA, equivalent to approximately 33,000 T cell genomes. The purified libraries were quantified using a Qubit 3.0 fluorometer, sized with a Bioanalyzer 2100, and then quantified again using the KAPA Library Quantification kit. Every immunoSEQ 96-well plate was sequenced on a separate single-read 150-cycle Illumina NextSeq 550 flow cell. Concerning the study's data processing: Because only junctional sequences without quality scores were contained in the immunoSEQ output, filtering matching that applied to full-length reads could not be performed. To assign V/J genes and CDR3, sequences were annotated against IMGT germline references using PyIR, a Python wrapper for IgBLAST v1.9. Reads were filtered out if the reads had weak V/J assignments (E-value above 1e-6), no CDR3, stop codons, out-of-frame junctions, or ambiguous translated residues. V3J clonotypes were defined as sequences sharing the same inferred V gene, J gene, and CDR3 amino acid sequence. The percentage overlap between two repertoires was calculated by dividing the number of shared unique clonotypes by the size of the smaller repertoire. Repertoire richness was assessed with RTK rarefaction, the Chao1 estimator, and Recon v2.1 estimates of unobserved clonotypes. OLGA was used to compute generation probabilities for all TCRbeta clonotypes that the gDNA method yielded from four donors. The table comes from immuneACCESS by way of TCRdb, which keeps in-frame sequences with V and J called. Part of the clones is missing from these tables; in studies checked, under half for an unresolved V gene and the rest for unknown reasons. The DNA was the basis for D and trimming; V, J and clone size are from that table. The sample includes about 2.4 million clones, with approximately 94% observed a single time. The leading ten clones occupy 0.36% of the sample.

The investigation overall reported the following: Compared with non-shared clonotypes, clonotypes shared by all four sorted-subset donors had higher generation probabilities. Pairwise subsampling indicated that sequencing depth was expected to affect the degree of clonotype sharing among donors. Even with the large sequencing depth, rarefaction of the sorted-subset datasets indicated that sequencing was incomplete. Larger estimated clonotype richness was generally found for naive subsets than for memory subsets. Because the study included only a small number of donors, the genetic and exposure-history diversity represented was limited. Approximately 5% of naive CD4, 3% to 3.5% of naive CD8, about 2.1% of memory CD4, and about 0.4% of memory CD8 clonotypes were shared across several donors. Sampling was restricted to blood, and TCR repertoires in tissue are likely to differ from TCR repertoires in blood.

The cysteine opens and the phenylalanine closes a CDR3 of 15 amino acids. Just CDR3 DNA is preserved here, 45 bases in frame from base 1. V drops 4 bases and J drops 11 bases, leaving 24 bases in between. The germline V gene yields SGHRS for CDR1 and YFSETQ for CDR2. Specimen: naive CD4+ T cells from PBMCs. The cell subset or site label on this specimen signifies: CD45RA+ positively selected. The chain was built from TRBV5-1 and TRBJ1-1; a tentative D call is TRBD1 (6 bases match). The clonotype was recovered from a man aged 18 to 30 in good health. Some clones in this sample may be carry-over from other donors' samples. The CDR3 amino acid sequence is: CASSRQDSSPLGAFF. DNA sequence: TGCGCCAGCAGCCGACAGGACAGTTCTCCCCTAGGGGCTTTCTTT.